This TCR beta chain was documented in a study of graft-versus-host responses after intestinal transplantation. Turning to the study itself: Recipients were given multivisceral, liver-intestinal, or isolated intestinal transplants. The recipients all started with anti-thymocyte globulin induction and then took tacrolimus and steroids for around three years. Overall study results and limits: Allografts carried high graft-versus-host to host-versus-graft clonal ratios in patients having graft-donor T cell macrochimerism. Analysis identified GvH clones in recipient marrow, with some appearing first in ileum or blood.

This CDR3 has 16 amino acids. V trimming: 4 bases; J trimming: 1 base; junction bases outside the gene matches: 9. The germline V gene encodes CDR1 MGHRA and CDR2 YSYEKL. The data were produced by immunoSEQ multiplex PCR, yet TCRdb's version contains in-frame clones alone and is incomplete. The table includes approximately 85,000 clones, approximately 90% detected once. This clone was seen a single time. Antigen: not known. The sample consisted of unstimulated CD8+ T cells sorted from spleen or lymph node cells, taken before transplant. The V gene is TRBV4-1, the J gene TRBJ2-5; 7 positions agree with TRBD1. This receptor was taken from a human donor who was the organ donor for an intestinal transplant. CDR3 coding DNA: TGCGCCAGCAGCCGAGAAGCCGGGACAGCCCAAGAGACCCAGTACTTC. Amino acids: CASSREAGTAQETQYF.